This TCR beta chain was retrieved from a study of molecular identifiers for immune sequencing clone quantification. Naive CD8 T cells, phenotype CD8+CD4-CCR7+CD45RA+, were sorted. From germline, CDR1 is SGHAT and CDR2 FQNNGV. Trimming removed 1 base from V and 0 bases from J; junction bases left unmatched: 0. This CDR3 has 15 amino acids. At least ten counts were recorded for this clonotype. TCRdb passed the PCR reads through MiXCR, listing each CDR3 protein once. This sample has just over 95,000 distinct CDR3 sequences; more than 20% occur once, and the top ten carry 0.94%. Sequenced: naive CD8+ T cells from blood, with Jurkat cell RNA spiked in. The subset is: FACS-sorted CD8+CD4-CCR7+CD45RA+ naive T cells. The TCR sequence derives from a human donor in good health. Some libraries in this study had Jurkat cell RNA spiked in. The rearrangement joins TRBV11-2 to TRBJ2-1; 7 bases align to TRBD2. CDR3 sequence (DNA): TGTGCCAGCAGCTTAGCGGGGGGCTCCTACAATGAGCAGTTCTTC. This encodes CASSLAGGSYNEQFF.